This TCR beta chain was sequenced during a study of immune cell composition in non-small cell lung cancer. Study-wide findings and caveats: Tumour TCR-beta clonality was not significantly tied to smoking pack-years. Overall clonality, unlike maximal tumour-associated clone frequency, did not predict TIL reactivity.

The normal lung sample lay at least 3 cm, and maximally far, from the tumour. Genomic DNA came from frozen unsorted single-cell suspensions. Trimming cost V 1 base and J 4 bases, with 13 bases left between them. The CDR3 contains 15 residues. CDR1 SEHNR and CDR2 FQNEAQ come from the germline V gene (reference sequence). In regard to this clone: Its specificity is not known.

Sequenced by immunoSEQ multiplex PCR; TCRdb stores in-frame clones only, minus some. The sample contains some 6,000 clones, 60% to 85% of which appear only once. Sequencing was performed on non-adjacent lung tissue. The receptor was isolated from a human donor with non-small cell lung cancer. The chain employs TRBV7-9 and TRBJ1-1; a weak D match, TRBD1 (6 bases). CDR3 protein: CASSLGGTRGTEAFF. The CDR3 DNA is TGTGCCAGCAGCTTAGGGGGGACCAGGGGCACTGAAGCTTTCTTT.